This TCR beta chain was recorded in a study of blood T cell repertoires in COVID-19. As for the study in general: Spain, Italy and the United States supplied samples that represented acute and convalescent COVID-19. In each case, the material was cDNA or gDNA derived from T cells, B-cell-depleted T cells, or PBMCs.

J was trimmed by 1 base and V by 5 bases; bases with no gene match: 6. Germline CDR1 and CDR2: MNHEY and SVGAGI. The CDR3 spans 15 residues. Study processing details: It was from reference gene primer amplification that nucleated cell counts were estimated. The table came from immunoSEQ multiplex PCR; TCRdb's copy has only in-frame clones and leaves some out. The DNA gave D and trimming, while V, J and clone size come from that table. The sample includes around 150,000 clones, just under 85% of them seen just once. Sequencing was carried out using peripheral blood. This TCR derives from an elderly woman with acute or convalescent COVID-19. V gene TRBV6-5 combines with J gene TRBJ2-7, with 9 bases lining up with TRBD1. Here the CDR3 DNA reads TGTGCCAGCAGTCGAGCCGGGACAGGGTCCTACGAGCAGTACTTC. Protein product: CASSRAGTGSYEQYF.